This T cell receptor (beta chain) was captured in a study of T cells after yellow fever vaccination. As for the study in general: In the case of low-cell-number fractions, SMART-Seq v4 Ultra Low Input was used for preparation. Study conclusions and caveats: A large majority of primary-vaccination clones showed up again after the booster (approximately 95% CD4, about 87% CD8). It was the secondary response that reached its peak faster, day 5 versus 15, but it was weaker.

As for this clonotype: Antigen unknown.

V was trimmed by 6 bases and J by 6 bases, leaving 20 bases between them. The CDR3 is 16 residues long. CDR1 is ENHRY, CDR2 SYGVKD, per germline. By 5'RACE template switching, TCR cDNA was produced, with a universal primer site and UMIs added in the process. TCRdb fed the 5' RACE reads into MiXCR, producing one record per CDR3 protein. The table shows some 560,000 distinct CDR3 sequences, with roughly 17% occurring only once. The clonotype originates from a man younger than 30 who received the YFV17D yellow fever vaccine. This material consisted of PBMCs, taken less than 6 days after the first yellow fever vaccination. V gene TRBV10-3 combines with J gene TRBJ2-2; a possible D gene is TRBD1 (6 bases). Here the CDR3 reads CAISPTFGQSAGELFF. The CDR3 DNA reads TGTGCCATCAGCCCGACCTTCGGACAGTCGGCCGGGGAGCTGTTTTTT.